Below, one T cell receptor (beta chain) is given with its context. This record comes from a study of T-cell reconstitution after alpha-beta-depleted transplantation in children. The CDR3 contains 16 residues. V shed 2 bases and J shed 7 bases, with 17 bases lying between them. Germline assignment: CDR1 LGHDT and CDR2 YNNKEL (reference sequence). Library preparation (for TCRbeta) was performed with unique molecular identifiers. TCRdb used MiXCR to reprocess the PCR reads, holding one entry per CDR3 protein. The top ten clones hold 2% to 3% of a sample with roughly 350,000 distinct CDR3 sequences, 10% of them seen once.

The V gene is TRBV3-1, the J gene TRBJ2-2; perhaps TRBD2 as D (6 bases). This TCR derives from a human donor who donated a stem cell graft to a child with acute lymphoblastic leukemia. Sample: PBMCs from the stem cell graft donor, taken from the stem cell graft. CDR3 sequence reads: CASSQRPSVRGGELFF. Here the CDR3 DNA reads TGTGCCAGCAGCCAAAGGCCTAGCGTAAGGGGCGGGGAGCTGTTTTTT.